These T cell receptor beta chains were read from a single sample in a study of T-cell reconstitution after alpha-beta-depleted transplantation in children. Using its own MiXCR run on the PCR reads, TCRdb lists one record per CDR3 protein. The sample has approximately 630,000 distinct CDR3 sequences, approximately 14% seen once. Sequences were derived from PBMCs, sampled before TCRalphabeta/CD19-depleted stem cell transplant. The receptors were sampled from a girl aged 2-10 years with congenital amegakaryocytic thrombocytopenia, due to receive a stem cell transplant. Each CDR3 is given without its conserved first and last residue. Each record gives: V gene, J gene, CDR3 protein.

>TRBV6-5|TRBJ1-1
ASTLLTGGNTEAF
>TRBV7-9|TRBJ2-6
ASSRIESGANVLT
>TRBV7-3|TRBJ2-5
ASSLAQGRVY
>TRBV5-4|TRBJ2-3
ASSYKLAGGTSTDTQY
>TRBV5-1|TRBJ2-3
ASNRERAASRLGTQY
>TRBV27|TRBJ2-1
ASSFGVLASYNEQF
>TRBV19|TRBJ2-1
ASSIGGRYNEQF
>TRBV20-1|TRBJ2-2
SAPEGGSLATGELF
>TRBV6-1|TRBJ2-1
ASSEGGNEQF
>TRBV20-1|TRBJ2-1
SARAGQQNEQF
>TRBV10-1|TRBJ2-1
ASSESGGDEQF
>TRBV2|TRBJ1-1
ASHQGMNTEAF
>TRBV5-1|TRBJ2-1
ASSLAADNEQF
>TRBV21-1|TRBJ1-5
ASTTPGPQPQH
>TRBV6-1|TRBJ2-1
ASSPGGRALNEQF
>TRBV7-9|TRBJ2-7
ASSSGTGNQQY
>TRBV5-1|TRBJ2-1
ASSLEGRRSDEQF
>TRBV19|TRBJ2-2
ASRGTGGTGELF
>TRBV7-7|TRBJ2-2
ASSLDRAGELF
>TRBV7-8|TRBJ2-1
ASSPLAGKQF
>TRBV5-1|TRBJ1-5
ASSLGGTGSSNQPQH
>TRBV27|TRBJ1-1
ASRGARNTEAF
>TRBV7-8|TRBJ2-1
ASSLTRLARDEQF
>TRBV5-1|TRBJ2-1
ASSPLSEGGFGYNEQF
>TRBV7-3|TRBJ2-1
ASSSGLGSEQF